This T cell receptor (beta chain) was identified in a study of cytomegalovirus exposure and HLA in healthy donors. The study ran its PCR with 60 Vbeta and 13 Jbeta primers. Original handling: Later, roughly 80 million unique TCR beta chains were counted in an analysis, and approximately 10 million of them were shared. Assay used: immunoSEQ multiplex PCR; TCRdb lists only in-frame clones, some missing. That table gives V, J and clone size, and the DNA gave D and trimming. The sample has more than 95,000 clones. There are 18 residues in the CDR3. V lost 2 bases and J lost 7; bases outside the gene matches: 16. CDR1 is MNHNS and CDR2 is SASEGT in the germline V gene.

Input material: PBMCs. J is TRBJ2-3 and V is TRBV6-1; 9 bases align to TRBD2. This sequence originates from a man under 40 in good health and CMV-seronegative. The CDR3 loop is CASSESRRLAAFLNTQYF. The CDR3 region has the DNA TGTGCCAGCAGTGAATCCCGAAGACTAGCGGCCTTCCTTAATACGCAGTATTTT.